This TCR beta chain originates from a study of cytomegalovirus exposure and HLA in healthy donors. Points from the study as a whole: Diagnosis of cytomegalovirus status made by the classifier reportedly showed high specificity and sensitivity. A further, later analysis showed that HLA-associated TCR beta chains (compared with equally common others) were more clonally expanded.

Comment on this clone: The target antigen is unknown.

Between the trimmed V and J ends, which lost 3 bases and 0 bases, there was a span of 12 bases. Germline loops: CDR1 ENHRY, CDR2 SYGVKD. CDR3 size: 15 residues. The PCR used 60 Vbeta and 13 Jbeta primers. TCRdb's copy holds only in-frame clones and misses some; the assay was immunoSEQ multiplex PCR. Of about 160,000 clones detected, roughly 76% appear once; the ten largest clones hold over 1.1%. The sample was PBMCs. The J gene is TRBJ2-7, the V gene TRBV10-3, with D maybe TRBD1 (5 bases). The TCR sequence derives from a man in his sixties in good health and CMV-seronegative. The CDR3 region is CAISDRAFRSYEQYF. The CDR3 DNA reads TGTGCCATCAGTGACAGGGCCTTCCGCTCCTACGAGCAGTACTTC.